These T cell receptor beta chains were read from a single sample in a study of OX40 agonist ivuxolimab in advanced cancers. Assay: immunoSEQ multiplex PCR; the TCRdb copy retains only in-frame clones and omits some. Counted here are around 84,000 clones, 85% to 95% occurring once; the ten biggest clones make up approximately 10%. The source was CD4+ or CD8+ T cells sorted from blood, collected in a trial of the OX40 agonist ivuxolimab. The receptors come from an adult with an advanced solid tumor such as melanoma, head and neck, liver or kidney cancer. Both conserved end residues are part of each CDR3. The D gene is left open where the match is weak. Clone size appears in some rows only: once, few, many, or a class for an expanded clone.

D gene: .; J gene: TRBJ2-7; V gene: TRBV4-1; clone size: .; CDR3 protein: CASSHRDSYEQYF; CDR3 DNA: TGCGCCAGCAGCCACAGGGACTCCTACGAGCAGTACTTC
D gene: .; J gene: TRBJ2-1; V gene: TRBV16; clone size: .; CDR3 protein: CASTQGPQGQFF; CDR3 DNA: TGTGCCAGCACCCAGGGGCCCCAAGGGCAGTTCTTC
D gene: .; J gene: TRBJ2-3; V gene: TRBV16; clone size: once; CDR3 protein: CASSQSRQPTDTQYF; CDR3 DNA: TGTGCCAGCAGCCAATCTCGCCAGCCCACAGATACGCAGTATTTT
D gene: .; J gene: TRBJ1-1; V gene: TRBV2; clone size: .; CDR3 protein: CASVLPAGDTEAFF; CDR3 DNA: TGTGCCAGCGTCCTGCCGGCAGGGGACACTGAAGCTTTCTTT
D gene: .; J gene: TRBJ2-1; V gene: TRBV9; clone size: .; CDR3 protein: CASSLQTEAEQFF; CDR3 DNA: TGTGCCAGCAGCCTCCAAACAGAGGCTGAGCAGTTCTTC
D gene: .; J gene: TRBJ1-5; V gene: TRBV27; clone size: .; CDR3 protein: CASSPRQGNQPQHF; CDR3 DNA: TGTGCCAGCAGTCCGCGGCAAGGCAATCAGCCCCAGCATTTT
D gene: .; J gene: TRBJ1-3; V gene: TRBV15; clone size: .; CDR3 protein: CATSTHWGSSGNTIYF; CDR3 DNA: TGTGCCACCAGCACGCATTGGGGGAGCTCTGGAAACACCATATATTTT
D gene: TRBD2; J gene: TRBJ2-2; V gene: TRBV7-8; clone size: .; CDR3 protein: CASSLPSPSGANTGELFF; CDR3 DNA: TGTGCCAGCAGCTTACCTTCTCCTAGCGGAGCGAACACCGGGGAGCTGTTTTTT
D gene: .; J gene: TRBJ1-5; V gene: TRBV27; clone size: .; CDR3 protein: CASSFLDQPQHF; CDR3 DNA: TGTGCCAGCAGTTTTCTTGATCAGCCCCAGCATTTT
D gene: .; J gene: TRBJ2-6; V gene: TRBV7-8; clone size: .; CDR3 protein: CASSYEGIGANVLTF; CDR3 DNA: TGTGCCAGCAGCTACGAGGGGATTGGGGCCAACGTCCTGACTTTC
D gene: TRBD1; J gene: TRBJ2-3; V gene: TRBV6-4; clone size: .; CDR3 protein: CASSDSGGSSIDTQYF; CDR3 DNA: TGTGCCAGCAGTGACTCAGGGGGCTCCTCGATAGATACGCAGTATTTT
D gene: .; J gene: TRBJ2-7; V gene: TRBV13; clone size: .; CDR3 protein: CASSLGLGEQYF; CDR3 DNA: TGTGCCAGCAGCTTAGGCCTGGGCGAGCAGTACTTC
D gene: TRBD1; J gene: TRBJ2-1; V gene: TRBV27; clone size: .; CDR3 protein: CASSLLGGGEQFF; CDR3 DNA: TGTGCCAGCAGTTTATTAGGGGGCGGTGAGCAGTTCTTC